The 13 T cell receptor beta chains given below trace back to one sample, sequenced in a study of T cells in Graves' hyperthyroidism and ophthalmopathy. Amplified regions were TCR beta CDR3 sequences from RNA transcripts. In the first-round RT-PCR of the TCR CDR3, the HTBI primer set was used. TCRdb used MiXCR to reprocess the multiplex PCR reads, holding one entry per CDR3 protein. The sample holds more than 500,000 distinct CDR3 sequences, 40% to 50% seen once. The specimen sequenced was peripheral blood or thyroid tissue (not recorded which). The source is an adult woman with Graves' disease, either hyperthyroidism or ophthalmopathy (not recorded which).

This clonotype turned up a few times. A much larger clone sits a single nucleotide away, making a read error possible. The chain uses TRBV10-3 and TRBJ1-2; D is perhaps TRBD1 (5 bases). CDR1 is ENHRY and CDR2 is SYGVKD in the germline V gene. CDR3 length equals 13 residues. V lost 2 bases and J 1 base, leaving 5 bases between the germline ends. CDR3 sequence: CAISEDSNYGYTF. DNA of the CDR3: TGTGCCATCAGTGAGGACAGTAACTATGGCTACACCTTC.

This chain joins TRBV7-8 and TRBJ1-5; D unclear. The CDR3 length is 15 residues. Germline lookup yields CDR1 SGHVS and CDR2 FQNEAQ. Trimming left V 0 bases short and J 3 bases short, with 9 bases between. The CDR3 loop reads CASSLAWQDNQPQHF. The CDR3 nucleotides are TGTGCCAGCAGCTTAGCGTGGCAGGACAATCAGCCCCAGCATTTT.

This clonotype was seen repeatedly, ten times or more. The chain uses TRBV20-1 and TRBJ1-1, with D unresolved. Germline V gene lookup returns CDR1 DFQATT and CDR2 SNEGSKA (reference sequence). Trimming took off 1 base at V and 3 bases at J, with 6 bases between the two ends. This CDR3 region has 12 residues. The CDR3 loop is CSARVSYTEAFF. The CDR3 DNA reads as TGCAGTGCTAGAGTATCATACACTGAAGCTTTCTTT.

The chain employs TRBV29-1 and TRBJ1-5; D unresolved. Trimming stripped 4 bases from V and 2 bases from J, with 9 bases between. This CDR3 is 13 amino acids long. Germline CDR1 is SQVTM and CDR2 is ANQGSEA. DNA for the CDR3: TGCAGCGTTGGGGGAAAGGGCAATCAGCCCCAGCATTTT. Amino acids: CSVGGKGNQPQHF. The whole variable domain, filled in from reference TRBV29-1 and TRBJ1-5, reads SAVISQKPSRDICQRGTSLTIQCQVDSQVTMMFWYRQQPGQSLTLIATANQGSEATYESGFVIDKFPISRPNLTFSTLTVSNMSPEDSSIYLCSVGGKGNQPQHFGDGTRLSIL.

The chain carries TRBV6-1 and TRBJ1-5, with D possibly matching TRBD1 (5 bases). Trimming removed 6 bases from V and 8 bases from J, with 14 bases in between. CDR3 size: 13 residues. Germline V gene lookup returns CDR1 MNHNS and CDR2 SASEGT. The CDR3 loop is CASRNRIGEPQHF. For the CDR3, the DNA is TGTGCCAGCAGGAACAGGATTGGGGAGCCCCAGCATTTT.

The table lists this clonotype with a few counts. This chain joins TRBV18 and TRBJ2-5; tentatively, D is TRBD2 (6 bases). The germline V gene encodes CDR1 KGHSH and CDR2 LQKENI. The CDR3 has 14 amino acids. With 3 bases removed from V and 1 base from J, the gap between germline ends came to 9 bases. The CDR3, as DNA: TGTGCCAGCTCACCGGAGCGGGCCCAAGAGACCCAGTACTTC. Translating it yields CASSPERAQETQYF.

In this sample, this clonotype turned up many times. The chain employs TRBV9 and TRBJ1-4; 9 bases agree with TRBD1. Germline assignment: CDR1 SGDLS and CDR2 YYNGEE. J lost 5 bases, V lost 3 bases, and 5 bases had no gene match. The CDR3 covers 15 residues. The CDR3 sequence: CASSGGQGLNEKLFF. As DNA, the CDR3 is TGTGCCAGCAGCGGTGGACAGGGGTTGAATGAAAAACTGTTTTTT.

This clonotype has only one observation. V usage is TRBV12-3 or TRBV12-4 and J usage is TRBJ2-2, with TRBD1 as a possible D gene (6 bases). This CDR3 region has 15 residues. The ends were cut back, 6 bases at V and 1 base at J, with 12 bases in the middle. For the CDR3, the DNA is TGTGCCAGCAGCGTAGGGACACTGAACACCGGGGAGCTGTTTTTT. This codes for CASSVGTLNTGELFF.

The J gene is TRBJ2-1, the V gene TRBV29-1; 11 bases match TRBD2. The J segment lost 4 bases and the V segment lost 7 bases, leaving 0 bases of the junction unmatched. The germline V gene encodes CDR1 SQVTM and CDR2 ANQGSEA. The CDR3 is 12 residues long. CDR3 nucleotides: TGCAGCGCTAGCGGGAGGTACAATGAGCAGTTCTTC. Translated, it gives CSASGRYNEQFF.

The chain joins TRBV7-6 to TRBJ2-7; 11 bases are a match to TRBD1. V was pared by 5 bases and J by 5 bases, with 5 bases of the junction left unmatched. In germline, CDR1 is SGHVS, CDR2 FNYEAQ. The CDR3 runs to 14 residues. The CDR3 nucleotides are TGTGCCAGCAGCGAGAGGACAGGGGGCGACGAGCAGTACTTC. Amino acids: CASSERTGGDEQYF.

V is TRBV7-2 and J is TRBJ2-7, with 8 bases matching TRBD1. This CDR3 contains 15 residues. Per the germline V gene, CDR1 is SGHTA and CDR2 is FQGNSA. The V and J ends lost 0 bases and 7 bases, in that order; junction bases with no gene match: 8. The CDR3 loop reads CASSLAGTGGREQYF. CDR3 nucleotides: TGTGCCAGCAGCTTAGCGGGGACAGGTGGGCGGGAGCAGTACTTC.

The genes are TRBV11-2 and TRBJ1-6, with D tentatively TRBD1 (6 bases). This CDR3 has 15 residues. V gave up 5 bases and J gave up 9 bases, with 17 bases separating them. Germline CDR1 and CDR2: SGHAT and FQNNGV. The CDR3: CASSRGGGLGSPLHF. CDR3 nucleotides: TGTGCCAGCAGCCGCGGGGGGGGCCTGGGTTCACCCCTCCACTTT.

V and J are TRBV5-1 and TRBJ2-7, with 7 bases that match TRBD2. The CDR3 covers 14 residues. Germline loops: CDR1 SGHRS, CDR2 YFSETQ. V was pared by 4 bases and J by 3 bases, with 7 bases of the junction left unmatched. The CDR3 bases are TGCGCCAGCAGCCGTTATAGCGGGCTCTACGAGCAGTACTTC. Protein sequence: CASSRYSGLYEQYF.